Following are 10 T cell receptor beta chains from one sample sequenced in a study of blood T cell repertoires in COVID-19. Clones were sequenced by immunoSEQ multiplex PCR, and TCRdb holds only the in-frame ones, with some missing. The sample has roughly 200,000 clones; 60% to 85% are singletons. The sequenced material came from peripheral blood. These receptors were obtained from a woman in her 70s with acute or convalescent COVID-19.

The chain recombines TRBV5-4 with TRBJ1-2, with D possibly being TRBD1 (5 bases). Trimming stripped 3 bases from V and 4 bases from J, with 13 bases between. Germline values: CDR1 SGHNT, CDR2 YYREEE (reference sequence). The CDR3 has 14 amino acids. In DNA form, the CDR3 reads TGTGCCAGCAGCTACCCGGGGGTGGGCTATGGCTACACCTTC. Amino acids: CASSYPGVGYGYTF.

The V gene is TRBV19, the J gene TRBJ2-7, with a possible D match to TRBD2 (6 bases). Germline CDR1 LNHDA, CDR2 SQIVND (reference sequence). This CDR3 spans 15 amino acids. The V end lost 5 bases, the J end lost 0 bases, and 14 bases lay between the germline ends. Here the CDR3 reads CASSEGGAGSYEQYF. CDR3 in DNA: TGTGCCAGTAGTGAGGGCGGAGCGGGCTCCTACGAGCAGTACTTC.

The chain joins TRBV4-1 to TRBJ2-1; 9 nucleotides align to TRBD2. Germline V gives CDR1 MGHRA, CDR2 YSYEKL. V shed 1 base, J shed 4 bases, and the junction held 8 bases outside the gene matches. CDR3 length: 17 amino acids. The CDR3 coding sequence is TGCGCCAGCAGCCAAGGCCTAGCGGGGCGGGGATACAATGAGCAGTTCTTC. Protein product: CASSQGLAGRGYNEQFF.

The V gene is TRBV28, the J gene TRBJ2-7; TRBD1 is a possible D gene (6 bases). Trimming took off 7 bases at V and 2 bases at J, with 12 bases between the two ends. This CDR3 comprises 13 residues. Germline lookup yields CDR1 MDHEN and CDR2 SYDVKM. Here the CDR3 DNA reads TGTGCCAGCACCTCGGACAGTCCCTACGAGCAGTACTTC. Its protein is CASTSDSPYEQYF.

CDR3 residues: CAISELRGLETQYF. The CDR3 DNA reads TGTGCCATCAGTGAGCTCAGGGGGCTGGAGACCCAGTACTTC. This sequence joins TRBV10-3 and TRBJ2-5; the match to TRBD1 covers 8 bases. Germline CDR1 is ENHRY and CDR2 is SYGVKD. The junction had 4 bases not matched to a gene; V was cut back by 2 bases and J by 5 bases. The CDR3 loop spans 14 amino acids.

This chain links TRBV27 with TRBJ1-5; tentative D call: TRBD1 (5 bases). V was pared by 0 bases and J by 7 bases, with 10 bases between. Germline CDR1 MNHEY, CDR2 SMNVEV (reference sequence). This CDR3 contains 14 residues. In DNA form, the CDR3 reads TGTGCCAGCAGTTTATCGAGCGGGGGACAGCCCCAGCATTTT. Amino acids: CASSLSSGGQPQHF.

V usage is TRBV5-1 and J usage is TRBJ2-2; 7 bases map to TRBD2. This CDR3 is built from 16 residues. The germline CDR1 and CDR2 sequences are SGHRS and YFSETQ. J gave up 9 bases and V 2 bases, and 13 bases lay outside the gene matches. This CDR3 is CASSLGAGVESRELFF. The CDR3 coding sequence is TGCGCCAGCAGCTTAGGTGCGGGAGTCGAGAGCCGGGAGCTGTTTTTT.

The V and J genes are TRBV5-1 and TRBJ2-7, with TRBD1 matching 10 bases. CDR1 SGHRS and CDR2 YFSETQ come from the germline V gene. The CDR3 spans 14 residues. Trimming cost V 4 bases and J 3 bases; bases outside gene matches: 4. The CDR3 region has the DNA TGCGCCAGCAGCCTGGGGGACAGGGGCTACGAGCAGTACTTC. It encodes CASSLGDRGYEQYF.

The chain links TRBV10-3 to TRBJ2-7, with 14 positions matching TRBD2. The CDR3 is made up of 14 amino acids. In germline, CDR1 is ENHRY, CDR2 SYGVKD. J gave up 7 bases and V 6 bases, and 5 bases lay outside the gene matches. CDR3 DNA: TGTGCCATCAGGGGGACTAGCGGGGGAGGGGAGCAGTACTTC. Its translation: CAIRGTSGGGEQYF.

Here the CDR3 reads CASTSTSLETQYF. CDR3 nucleotide sequence: TGTGCCAGCACCTCGACTAGTTTGGAGACCCAGTACTTC. This chain links TRBV28 with TRBJ2-5; D is perhaps TRBD2 (6 bases). The V gene lost 7 bases and the J gene lost 5 bases, with 14 bases spanning the gap. The CDR3 consists of 13 residues. Germline V gene lookup returns CDR1 MDHEN and CDR2 SYDVKM.